The source of this TCR beta chain is a study of regulatory T cells in long-lasting Graves disease. Study summary: Persistence in Graves' disease denoted antithyroid drug use beyond 5 years alongside positive TSH receptor antibodies. The study's findings and limits: Persistent disease exhibited a predilection for TRBV28, TRBJ1-2 and TRBJ2-5.

The CDR3 is 14 amino acids. V was clipped by 4 bases and J by 8 bases, with 16 bases between them. Per the germline V gene, CDR1 is SGHDT and CDR2 is YYEEEE. A note on this clonotype: Its antigen is unidentified.

Relying on iRepertoire HTBI primers and Arm-PCR of CDR3 regions, the team built TCR beta libraries. Source study methods: Sample data revealed under 75 TRBV and 11 to 15 TRBJ segments. TCRdb analysed the multiplex PCR reads with MiXCR anew, one entry per CDR3 protein. The V and J calls reflect TCRdb's pipeline rather than the authors' work. Here the sample spans about 460,000 distinct CDR3 sequences, 20% to 25% being singletons. The time point was: persistent/refractory GD, antithyroid drugs over 5 years with positive TRAb. TCR sequences were obtained from RNA taken from PBMCs. The sample here was peripheral blood mononuclear cells (PBMCs), taken when the disease was refractory, from a patient treated with antithyroid drugs. The V and J genes are TRBV5-6 and TRBJ1-5; D call uncertain. This sequence originates from a female donor with Graves disease. The CDR3 loop reads CASSLTRGREPQHF. The CDR3, as DNA: TGTGCCAGCAGCCTGACTCGGGGAAGGGAGCCCCAGCATTTT.